Shown below are 25 T cell receptor beta chains from a single sample sequenced in a study of regulatory T cells in long-lasting Graves disease. Noted time point: newly diagnosed GD, antithyroid drugs for less than 3 months. After RNA was extracted from PBMCs, the TCR library was made from it. The authors built TCR beta libraries using iRepertoire HTBI primers and Arm-PCR of CDR3 regions. TCRdb re-called the multiplex PCR reads through MiXCR, storing one row per CDR3 protein. This table has 520,000 or so distinct CDR3 sequences, about 12% appearing once. These sequences were also reported in another study, on T cells in Graves' hyperthyroidism and ophthalmopathy.

The source was peripheral blood mononuclear cells (PBMCs), collected at new diagnosis, from a patient treated with antithyroid drugs. The receptors derive from a woman in her 30s with Graves disease.

This clonotype was detected many times. V usage is TRBV9 and J usage is TRBJ2-7; D perhaps matches TRBD1 (6 bases). CDR1 and CDR2 from the germline V gene are SGDLS and YYNGEE. Trimming took 4 bases from V and 1 from J, leaving 18 bases between them. The CDR3 has 16 amino acids. The DNA for the CDR3 is TGTGCCAGCAGCCCAAGGCCCGGGACACATTCCTACGAGCAGTACTTC. Protein sequence: CASSPRPGTHSYEQYF.

Ten or more counts support this clonotype. The chain joins TRBV10-1 to TRBJ2-7; 7 bases fit TRBD1. This CDR3 spans 14 amino acids. The germline gives CDR1 WNHNN, CDR2 SYGVQD (reference sequence). With V trimmed by 0 bases and J by 2 bases, 1 base remained unmatched. Here the CDR3 DNA reads TGCGCCAGCAGTGAGTCCGGGACAGCCTACGAGCAGTACTTC. Amino acid sequence: CASSESGTAYEQYF.

In its sample, this clonotype was seen many times. J is TRBJ2-2 and V is TRBV12-3 or TRBV12-4; possible D gene TRBD2, 6 bases. The CDR3 loop spans 15 amino acids. The V and J ends lost 2 bases and 4 bases respectively, with 11 bases between them. The CDR3 sequence is CASSLQGLGTGELFF. The CDR3 bases are TGTGCCAGCAGTTTACAGGGACTGGGCACCGGGGAGCTGTTTTTT.

This clonotype has more than one count but fewer than ten. This rearrangement joins TRBV7-8 to TRBJ2-1, with a weak D call TRBD2 (6 bases). CDR1 SGHVS and CDR2 FQNEAQ come from the germline V gene. The CDR3 is 16 amino acids. The V and J ends lost 2 bases and 10 bases respectively, with 21 bases between them. The CDR3 reads CASSLRGLASRGEQFF. The DNA of the CDR3 is TGTGCCAGCAGCTTACGAGGCCTAGCGAGCCGGGGCGAGCAGTTCTTC. The whole variable domain, filled in from reference TRBV7-8 and TRBJ2-1, reads GAGVSQSPRYKVAKRGQDVALRCDPISGHVSLFWYQQALGQGPEFLTYFQNEAQLDKSGLPSDRFFAERPEGSVSTLKIQRTQQEDSAVYLCASSLRGLASRGEQFFGPGTRLTVL.

This clonotype has at least ten counts. The chain employs TRBV14 and TRBJ2-7; D uncertain. CDR3 length: 12 amino acids. Germline loops: CDR1 SGHDN, CDR2 FVKESK. With 0 bases removed from V and 4 bases from J, the gap between germline ends came to 4 bases. The CDR3 is CASSQEWYEQYF. For the CDR3, the DNA is TGTGCCAGCAGCCAAGAGTGGTACGAGCAGTACTTC.

This rearrangement joins TRBV19 to TRBJ1-5, with 8 positions matching TRBD1. The CDR3 has 14 amino acids. Per germline, CDR1 LNHDA and CDR2 SQIVND (reference sequence). With 8 bases clipped from V and 6 bases from J, the junction kept 9 bases outside the gene matches. The CDR3 DNA reads as TGTGCCAGTGAGGACAGGGTCGCCGCTCAGCCCCAGCATTTT. Its protein product is CASEDRVAAQPQHF.

V is TRBV6-5 and J is TRBJ1-2; no firm D call. The CDR3 is 15 amino acids. The ends were cut back, 4 bases at V and 8 bases at J, with 20 bases in the middle. Germline CDR1 and CDR2: MNHEY and SVGAGI. The DNA for the CDR3 is TGTGCCAGCAGTTCCTTAGAGGTCGGTTTGCGAGGCTACACCTTC. Translated, it gives CASSSLEVGLRGYTF.

This clonotype was seen ten or more times. V is TRBV5-1 and J is TRBJ2-1, with D perhaps TRBD1 (6 bases). The V and J ends lost 6 bases and 2 bases respectively, with 9 bases between them. This CDR3 spans 13 amino acids. Germline CDR1 and CDR2: SGHRS and YFSETQ. The CDR3 region has the DNA TGCGCCAGCACACAGGGCGCCTACAATGAGCAGTTCTTC. It yields the protein CASTQGAYNEQFF.

CDR3 sequence reads: CASSQGPSRTLYGYTF. The CDR3 DNA reads as TGCGCCAGCAGCCAAGGTCCGTCCAGGACACTCTATGGCTACACCTTC. The V gene is TRBV4-1, the J gene TRBJ1-2; maybe TRBD1 (5 bases). Trimming left V 1 base short and J 4 bases short, with 16 bases between. The length of the CDR3 is 16 residues. The V gene's germline CDR1 is MGHRA and CDR2 YSYEKL.

V usage is TRBV2 and J usage is TRBJ2-7, with 13 bases that match TRBD2. V trimming: 6 bases; J trimming: 3 bases; junction bases outside the gene matches: 5. The CDR3 is made up of 15 amino acids. Germline lookup yields CDR1 SNHLY and CDR2 FYNNEI. CDR3 coding DNA: TGTGCCAGCAGGCCCGGGACTAGCGGGAACTACGAGCAGTACTTC. It translates to CASRPGTSGNYEQYF. Filled out from reference TRBV2 and TRBJ2-7, the complete variable domain reads EPEVTQTPSHQVTQMGQEVILRCVPISNHLYFYWYRQILGQKVEFLVSFYNNEISEKSEIFDDQFSVERPDGSNFTLKIRSTKLEDSAMYFCASRPGTSGNYEQYFGPGTRLTVT.

This clonotype was detected many times. The CDR3 DNA reads as TGTGCCAGCTCCCCGGGGGTTGGCAATCAGCCCCAGCATTTT. It yields the protein CASSPGVGNQPQHF. The V gene is TRBV18, the J gene TRBJ1-5; D is perhaps TRBD1 (5 bases). Trimming took 6 bases from V and 2 from J, leaving 11 bases between them. The germline gives CDR1 KGHSH, CDR2 LQKENI. The CDR3 contains 14 residues.

This clonotype has at least ten counts. The V gene is TRBV11-2, the J gene TRBJ1-1; D uncertain. This CDR3 is 12 amino acids long. V was trimmed by 0 bases and J by 10 bases, leaving 9 bases between them. The germline V gene encodes CDR1 SGHAT and CDR2 FQNNGV. CDR3 DNA: TGTGCCAGCAGCTTAGACTACAACGGAGCTTTCTTT. This gives the protein CASSLDYNGAFF. The full variable domain, in which reference TRBV11-2 and TRBJ1-1 provide the parts outside the CDR3, is EAGVAQSPRYKIIEKRQSVAFWCNPISGHATLYWYQQILGQGPKLLIQFQNNGVVDDSQLPKDRFSAERLKGVDSTLKIQPAKLEDSAVYLCASSLDYNGAFFGQGTRLTVV.

This clonotype has at least ten counts. The chain uses TRBV19 and TRBJ2-7; 7 bases fit TRBD2. CDR1 and CDR2 (germline): LNHDA, SQIVND (reference sequence). V lost 2 bases and J lost 6; bases outside the gene matches: 19. The CDR3 totals 18 residues. CDR3 sequence: CASSIMSGKSGGRGEQYF. CDR3 DNA: TGTGCCAGTAGTATAATGTCGGGCAAATCGGGAGGACGAGGCGAGCAGTACTTC.

This chain joins TRBV15 and TRBJ2-7; no definite D call. CDR3 length: 14 amino acids. CDR1 LNHNV and CDR2 YYDKDF come from the germline V gene (reference sequence). V lost 1 base to trimming and J lost 5 bases, with 12 bases between them. CDR3 in amino acids: CATSRGLSEDEQYF. DNA of the CDR3: TGTGCCACCAGCAGAGGACTTTCTGAAGACGAGCAGTACTTC.

In this sample, this clonotype turned up many times. This chain uses TRBV11-2 with TRBJ2-1; 10 positions agree with TRBD2. This CDR3 region has 15 residues. Losses at the gene ends were 4 bases for V and 8 bases for J; bases not matched to a gene: 8. CDR1 SGHAT and CDR2 FQNNGV come from the germline V gene. CDR3 bases: TGTGCCAGCAGCTCACTAGCGGGAAGGATGCATGAGCAGTTCTTC. Protein sequence: CASSSLAGRMHEQFF.

This clonotype was picked up many times. The rearrangement links TRBV6-4 to TRBJ1-1; D gene ambiguous. CDR3 size: 17 residues. V was pared by 5 bases and J by 0 bases, with 19 bases between. Germline V gives CDR1 MRHNA, CDR2 SNTAGT. The DNA for the CDR3 is TGTGCCAGCAGTCCCGCCGCCACACAAAGCCTGAACACTGAAGCTTTCTTT. Encoded protein: CASSPAATQSLNTEAFF.

The chain is built from TRBV4-3 and TRBJ2-7; 12 bases map to TRBD2. V shed 3 bases and J 3 bases; nucleotides not matched to a gene: 3. The germline V gene encodes CDR1 LGHNA and CDR2 YSLEER. This CDR3 is 15 amino acids long. This chain's CDR3 is CASSQLTSGSYEQYF. The CDR3 nucleotides are TGCGCCAGCAGCCAGCTGACTAGCGGGAGCTACGAGCAGTACTTC.

As to this clonotype: This could be a read error, since a much larger clone is one nucleotide away. The genes are TRBV11-2 and TRBJ2-7, with 7 bases matching TRBD2. V shed 4 bases, J shed 2 bases, and the junction held 8 bases outside the gene matches. Germline V lookup: CDR1 SGHAT, CDR2 FQNNGV. The CDR3 has 15 residues. DNA for the CDR3: TGTGCCAGCAGCTCCATCGGGAGGTCTCCCTACGAGCAGTACTTC. It codes for CASSSIGRSPYEQYF.

This clonotype appeared many times. J is TRBJ2-1 and V is TRBV27; 8 bases are a match to TRBD2. V shed 1 base, J shed 3 bases, and the junction held 11 bases outside the gene matches. Germline lookup yields CDR1 MNHEY and CDR2 SMNVEV (reference sequence). The CDR3 has 18 residues. The CDR3 DNA is TGTGCCAGCAGTTTATGGGGGGTAGGGACTAGTGGCTACAATGAGCAGTTCTTC. This gives the protein CASSLWGVGTSGYNEQFF.

This clonotype was observed at least ten times. The J gene is TRBJ2-1, the V gene TRBV14, with unresolved D. V shed 3 bases and J shed 4 bases, with 4 bases lying between them. The V gene's germline CDR1 is SGHDN and CDR2 FVKESK. The CDR3 has 12 amino acids. The DNA of the CDR3 is TGTGCCAGCAGCCAGGGGTACAATGAGCAGTTCTTC. It yields the protein CASSQGYNEQFF.

The sample holds many counts of this clonotype. The chain employs TRBV27 and TRBJ1-1; 8 bases align to TRBD1. Unmatched junction bases numbered 5, after V lost 5 bases and J lost 0 bases. The CDR3 is 15 residues long. Germline values: CDR1 MNHEY, CDR2 SMNVEV (reference sequence). The CDR3 DNA reads TGTGCCAGCAGTAGATGGGACAGGATGAACACTGAAGCTTTCTTT. Amino acid sequence: CASSRWDRMNTEAFF.

The sample holds many counts of this clonotype. The J gene is TRBJ2-1, the V gene TRBV2; D is perhaps TRBD1 (6 bases). Germline CDR1 reads SNHLY; CDR2 reads FYNNEI. Trimming removed 6 bases from V and 4 bases from J, with 10 bases in between. The CDR3 has 13 residues. This CDR3 is CASSSQGYNEQFF. The CDR3, as DNA: TGTGCCAGCAGCAGTCAGGGGTACAATGAGCAGTTCTTC.

Comment on this clonotype: A read error is the likely source, as a far larger clone sits one nucleotide away. This sequence joins TRBV11-2 and TRBJ2-5; unclear D gene. The CDR3 length is 13 residues. The V gene lost 5 bases and the J gene lost 5 bases, with 12 bases spanning the gap. The germline V gene has CDR1 SGHAT and CDR2 FQNNGV. The CDR3 DNA is TGTGCCAGCAGCCGTACGACTTTGGAGACCCAGTACTTC. This codes for CASSRTTLETQYF. Based on the CDR3 plus reference TRBV11-2 and TRBJ2-5, the full variable domain is EAGVAQSPRYKIIEKRQSVAFWCNPISGHATLYWYQQILGQGPKLLIQFQNNGVVDDSQLPKDRFSAERLKGVDSTLKIQPAKLEDSAVYLCASSRTTLETQYFGPGTRLLVL.

This chain connects TRBV12-3 or TRBV12-4 to TRBJ1-2; a weak D match, TRBD1 (6 bases). This CDR3 region has 14 residues. V dropped 6 bases and J dropped 12 bases, with 23 bases sitting between them. This CDR3 is CASSWGHLIGGHTF. The DNA for the CDR3 is TGTGCCAGCAGCTGGGGGCATCTTATTGGCGGCCACACCTTC.

This clonotype was counted at least ten times. CDR3 protein: CASNRQGSTEAFF. As DNA, the CDR3 is TGTGCCAGCAACCGACAGGGGAGCACTGAAGCTTTCTTT. The rearrangement uses TRBV27 and TRBJ1-1; 8 bases are a match to TRBD1. The V gene end was trimmed by 7 bases and the J gene end by 4 bases; junction bases not matched to a gene: 5. This CDR3 comprises 13 residues. Per the germline V gene, CDR1 is MNHEY and CDR2 is SMNVEV (reference sequence).